This TCR beta chain was identified in a study of T cells in Graves' hyperthyroidism and ophthalmopathy. Study findings and constraints: Within blood appeared most thyroid clonotypes that had expanded above 0.001. In simple terms, a model built on 13 V-J features told ophthalmopathy apart from stable hyperthyroidism.

This clonotype appeared a few times. Its antigen is not known. Trimming pared 7 bases from V and 5 bases from J, leaving 12 bases between. From germline, CDR1 is SEHNR and CDR2 FQNEAQ (reference sequence). The CDR3 sequence is 14 residues long. When ophthalmopathy did not progress within 18 months, Graves' hyperthyroidism was considered stable. TCR beta CDR3 region amplification was performed from RNA transcripts. The HTBI set primed first-round TCR CDR3 RT-PCR. TCRdb reprocessed the multiplex PCR reads with MiXCR, giving one entry per CDR3 protein. The sample yields roughly 840,000 distinct CDR3 sequences, about two fifths seen once.

The sequenced sample was blood. The rearrangement uses TRBV7-9 and TRBJ1-6; D is undetermined. The sequence derives from a man aged 18 to 30 with Graves' hyperthyroidism. As DNA, the CDR3 is TGTGCCAGCACCCCGGACGGTCATAATTCACCCCTCCACTTT. It is translated as CASTPDGHNSPLHF.